These 8 T cell receptor beta chains were all obtained from the same sample, sequenced in a study of T cells after yellow fever vaccination. TCRdb recomputed calls from the 5' RACE reads with MiXCR, one row per CDR3 protein. This table holds 250,000 to 400,000 distinct CDR3 sequences, roughly 4.3% found once. The material was PBMCs, obtained 15 days after the yellow fever booster vaccination. The receptors shown here come from a young man who received the YFV17D yellow fever vaccine.

The chain recombines TRBV12-3 or TRBV12-4 with TRBJ2-1; possibly TRBD2 for D (7 bases). This CDR3 spans 19 amino acids. V dropped 6 bases and J dropped 2 bases, with 26 bases sitting between them. DNA of the CDR3: TGTGCCAGCAGCCCTTGGGGGTACGGGGGGCTGTATACCTACAATGAGCAGTTCTTC. Protein: CASSPWGYGGLYTYNEQFF.

In this sample, this clonotype turned up a few times. The V and J genes are TRBV5-1 and TRBJ2-2; D not resolved. Trimming removed 5 bases at V and 0 bases at J, with 8 bases between. Per germline, CDR1 SGHRS and CDR2 YFSETQ. CDR3 length equals 14 residues. The chain's CDR3 is CASRTDPNTGELFF. Here the CDR3 DNA reads TGCGCCAGCAGGACCGACCCGAACACCGGGGAGCTGTTTTTT.

This clonotype came up many times. This chain joins TRBV4-1 and TRBJ1-2; 7 nucleotides align to TRBD1. J was trimmed by 5 bases and V by 0 bases; bases with no gene match: 12. Per germline, CDR1 MGHRA and CDR2 YSYEKL. CDR3 length equals 17 residues. CDR3 residues: CASSQDWTGAHPYGYTF. As DNA, the CDR3 is TGCGCCAGCAGCCAAGATTGGACAGGCGCCCACCCATATGGCTACACCTTC.

This clonotype was observed a few times. V gene TRBV6-6 combines with J gene TRBJ1-6; D unresolved. Germline-derived CDR1 and CDR2 are MNHNY and SVGAGI (reference sequence). V was trimmed by 2 bases and J by 5 bases, leaving 13 bases between them. The CDR3 totals 16 residues. The CDR3 sequence: CASSYPLGGNNSPLHF. CDR3 sequence (DNA): TGTGCCAGCAGTTACCCCCTCGGAGGGAATAATTCACCCCTCCACTTT.

The chain recombines TRBV6-5 with TRBJ2-5; D possibly corresponds to TRBD1 (6 bases). CDR1 and CDR2 (germline): MNHEY, SVGAGI. Deletions cut 0 bases from V and 0 bases from J, with 11 bases between. The CDR3 has 16 amino acids. CDR3 nucleotide sequence: TGTGCCAGCAGTTACTCGGCAGGGGCCTACCAAGAGACCCAGTACTTC. This codes for CASSYSAGAYQETQYF.

This rearrangement joins TRBV7-2 to TRBJ1-6; D gene uncertain. CDR1 and CDR2 (germline): SGHTA, FQGNSA. The CDR3 loop spans 13 amino acids. The V and J ends lost 4 bases and 7 bases respectively, with 8 bases between them. The CDR3 loop reads CASSSNRNSPLHF. The CDR3 DNA reads TGTGCCAGCAGCTCCAATAGAAATTCACCCCTCCACTTT.

This clonotype was counted only a few times. V is TRBV9 and J is TRBJ1-1; unclear D gene. Germline CDR1 reads SGDLS; CDR2 reads YYNGEE. Trimming removed 3 bases from V and 8 bases from J, with 11 bases in between. The CDR3 spans 12 residues. The CDR3 here is CASSAERGEAFF. The CDR3 region has the DNA TGTGCCAGCAGCGCAGAGAGAGGGGAAGCTTTCTTT.

DNA for the CDR3: TGTGCCAGCAGCCAGAGGGACAGGGGGCGCACCGGGGAGCTGTTTTTT. It encodes CASSQRDRGRTGELFF. The chain is built from TRBV7-8 and TRBJ2-2, with TRBD1 matching over 12 bases. The germline V gene encodes CDR1 SGHVS and CDR2 FQNEAQ. The CDR3 is 16 amino acids. J was trimmed by 4 bases and V by 5 bases; bases with no gene match: 5. Based on the CDR3 plus reference TRBV7-8 and TRBJ2-2, the full variable domain is GAGVSQSPRYKVAKRGQDVALRCDPISGHVSLFWYQQALGQGPEFLTYFQNEAQLDKSGLPSDRFFAERPEGSVSTLKIQRTQQEDSAVYLCASSQRDRGRTGELFFGEGSRLTVL.